This TCR beta chain was recovered during a study of neurological immune-mediated disorders. Regarding the study as a whole: Phylogenetic grouping put 18 of 34 multiple sclerosis patients' repertoires into one related-CDR3 cluster, a possible signature. Expansion of TCR clones was greatest in HTLV-1-associated myelopathy and smallest in multiple sclerosis, where it fell below that of healthy controls. The study found no CDR3 amino acid sequences shared by expanded clones across subjects, suggesting private repertoires in all groups.

Trimming took off 2 bases at V and 5 bases at J, with 14 bases between the two ends. The CDR3 sequence is 15 residues long. Per the germline V gene, CDR1 is MRHNA and CDR2 is SNTAGT. 5'RACE generated cDNA with 10-nucleotide random UMIs. TCRdb processed the 5' RACE reads anew with MiXCR; each CDR3 protein has one entry. The sample comprises about 58,000 distinct CDR3 sequences, approximately 3.8% of which are singletons, and approximately 1.6% rests with the top ten. This clonotype occurred many times. No antigen is known for it. The receptor was isolated from a man younger than 40 with multiple sclerosis. Sequences were obtained from PBMCs. V and J are TRBV6-4 and TRBJ2-3, with D perhaps matching TRBD2 (5 bases). DNA of the CDR3: TGTGCCAGCAGTGACCGCCTAGCTGGGAGAGATACGCAGTATTTT. Translated, it gives CASSDRLAGRDTQYF.